Below are 24 T cell receptor beta chains sequenced from a single sample in a study of blood T cell repertoires in COVID-19. The table came from immunoSEQ multiplex PCR; TCRdb's copy has only in-frame clones and leaves some out. The table records 200,000 to 300,000 clones, around 92% of them present only once. The source material was PBMCs or T cells enriched from blood (not recorded which). These receptor sequences come from a woman aged 25 to 39 with acute COVID-19.

The chain links TRBV7-9 to TRBJ2-7; 8 nucleotides align to TRBD2. V lost 5 bases and J lost 0; bases outside the gene matches: 3. Germline loops: CDR1 SEHNR, CDR2 FQNEAQ (reference sequence). The CDR3 has 14 amino acids. In DNA form, the CDR3 reads TGTGCCAGCAGCCGCGGGGGGTTCTCCTACGAGCAGTACTTC. As protein: CASSRGGFSYEQYF.

The J gene is TRBJ1-5, the V gene TRBV7-2; D gene uncertain. This CDR3 is built from 14 residues. V lost 1 base, J lost 4 bases, and 8 bases lay in between. The germline CDR1 and CDR2 sequences are SGHTA and FQGNSA. The CDR3 protein is CASSLVGDNQPQHF. The DNA of the CDR3 is TGTGCCAGCAGCTTAGTCGGAGATAATCAGCCCCAGCATTTT. The whole variable domain, filled in from reference TRBV7-2 and TRBJ1-5, reads GAGVSQSPSNKVTEKGKDVELRCDPISGHTALYWYRQSLGQGLEFLIYFQGNSAPDKSGLPSDRFSAERTGGSVSTLTIQRTQQEDSAVYLCASSLVGDNQPQHFGDGTRLSIL.

The rearrangement links TRBV10-1 to TRBJ2-3, with 7 bases that match TRBD2. Trimming at V came to 0 bases and at J to 3 bases, leaving 3 bases not matched to a gene. Germline-derived CDR1 and CDR2 are WNHNN and SYGVQD (reference sequence). The CDR3 has 15 amino acids. The CDR3 loop is CASSESMGGTDTQYF. In nucleotides, the CDR3 is TGCGCCAGCAGTGAGTCAATGGGGGGGACAGATACGCAGTATTTT.

The rearrangement joins TRBV6-5 to TRBJ1-3, with a weak D call TRBD1 (6 bases). The CDR3 is 12 residues long. Germline loops: CDR1 MNHEY, CDR2 SVGAGI. Deletions cut 10 bases from V and 5 bases from J, with 12 bases between. CDR3 sequence (DNA): TGTGCCATTAACGACAGGAGAAACACCATATATTTT. Translation: CAINDRRNTIYF.

CDR3 coding DNA: TGTGCCAGCAGTTGGGGACACCGCTCCTATAATTCACCCCTCCACTTT. This codes for CASSWGHRSYNSPLHF. J is TRBJ1-6 and V is TRBV28; tentative D call: TRBD1 (6 bases). V lost 4 bases and J 0 bases, leaving 10 bases between the germline ends. The CDR3 is made up of 16 amino acids. CDR1 is MDHEN, CDR2 SYDVKM, per germline. The full variable domain, completed using reference TRBV28 and TRBJ1-6, is DVKVTQSSRYLVKRTGEKVFLECVQDMDHENMFWYRQDPGLGLRLIYFSYDVKMKEKGDIPEGYSVSREKKERFSLILESASTNQTSMYLCASSWGHRSYNSPLHFGNGTRLTVT.

The gene calls are TRBV7-8 and TRBJ2-1, with D maybe TRBD2 (7 bases). Trimming stripped 6 bases from V and 8 bases from J, with 17 bases between. The CDR3 is made up of 14 amino acids. Germline V gene data show CDR1 as SGHVS and CDR2 as FQNEAQ. Written as DNA, the CDR3 is TGTGCCAGCAGTCCAAGGGGGGGTTGGCATGAGCAGTTCTTC. Encoded protein: CASSPRGGWHEQFF.

The chain has TRBV24-1 and TRBJ2-2, with 8 bases fitting TRBD2. J was trimmed by 4 bases and V by 7 bases; bases with no gene match: 7. The CDR3 covers 15 residues. Germline lookup yields CDR1 KGHDR and CDR2 SFDVKD. The DNA for the CDR3 is TGTGCCACCAGGGGGATCAGCGGGAGCACCGGGGAGCTGTTTTTT. Translation: CATRGISGSTGELFF.

V is TRBV7-9 and J is TRBJ1-5; the D is unclear. This CDR3 has 13 residues. From germline, CDR1 is SEHNR and CDR2 FQNEAQ (reference sequence). Trimming pared 5 bases from V and 7 bases from J, leaving 12 bases between. The CDR3 nucleotides read TGTGCCAGCAGCCCTAGTATCAGCCAGCCCCAGCATTTT. It translates to CASSPSISQPQHF.

The chain has TRBV3-1 (or the pseudogene TRBV3-2) and TRBJ2-1; 7 bases align to TRBD2. With V trimmed by 3 bases and J by 7 bases, 6 bases remained unmatched. Germline V gene data show CDR1 as LGHDT and CDR2 as YNNKEL (reference sequence). The CDR3 totals 14 residues. Written as DNA, the CDR3 is TGTGCCAGCAGCCAGGGGAGGGTGCAGAATGAGCAGTTCTTC. It translates to CASSQGRVQNEQFF.

This chain joins TRBV27 and TRBJ1-2; D perhaps matches TRBD1 (6 bases). CDR1 and CDR2 from the germline V gene are MNHEY and SMNVEV (reference sequence). The ends were cut back, 8 bases at V and 1 base at J, with 14 bases in the middle. The length of the CDR3 is 14 residues. As DNA, the CDR3 is TGTGCCAGCTTCAGGGGAAGAAGTAACTATGGCTACACCTTC. Translation gives CASFRGRSNYGYTF.

The rearrangement joins TRBV19 to TRBJ2-5, with 11 bases aligning to TRBD2. Germline loops: CDR1 LNHDA, CDR2 SQIVND (reference sequence). With V trimmed by 5 bases and J by 6 bases, 8 bases remained unmatched. This CDR3 contains 15 residues. For the CDR3, the DNA is TGTGCCAGTAGTCTAGCGGGGGGCCCCTGGCAGACCCAGTACTTC. Translating it yields CASSLAGGPWQTQYF.

The sample holds a few counts of this clone. The chain couples TRBV28 to TRBJ2-7; 8 bases match TRBD2. Germline loops: CDR1 MDHEN, CDR2 SYDVKM. This CDR3 has 14 residues. Losses at the gene ends were 5 bases for V and 4 bases for J; bases not matched to a gene: 7. The CDR3 loop is CASSRPGGAYEQYF. The CDR3 DNA reads TGTGCCAGCAGTCGTCCCGGGGGGGCTTACGAGCAGTACTTC.

V and J are TRBV6-5 and TRBJ2-1, with D possibly TRBD2 on 6 matching bases. This CDR3 spans 16 amino acids. Germline lookup yields CDR1 MNHEY and CDR2 SVGAGI. The V end was cut by 4 bases, the J end by 3 bases, with 16 bases between. The CDR3: CASSLFGRGFYNEQFF. Here the CDR3 DNA reads TGTGCCAGCAGTTTGTTTGGGCGGGGTTTCTACAATGAGCAGTTCTTC.

The V call is TRBV7-3, the J call TRBJ2-5; 9 bases line up with TRBD2. The CDR3 consists of 15 residues. Germline lookup yields CDR1 SGHTA and CDR2 FQGTGA. V dropped 2 bases and J dropped 1; count of bases not matched to a gene: 2. DNA for the CDR3: TGTGCCAGCAGCTTATCTAGCGGGGTCCAAGAGACCCAGTACTTC. Protein: CASSLSSGVQETQYF.

This chain uses TRBV12-3 or TRBV12-4 with TRBJ2-1; TRBD2 might be the D (6 bases). Trimming removed 4 bases from V and 10 bases from J, with 11 bases in between. The CDR3 runs 12 residues. The CDR3 region is CASSSGGIEQFF. The CDR3, as DNA: TGTGCCAGCAGTTCAGGAGGGATAGAGCAGTTCTTC.

In its sample, this clone was seen once. The chain joins TRBV7-8 to TRBJ2-3; 7 bases align to TRBD2. This CDR3 contains 16 residues. Germline CDR1 reads SGHVS; CDR2 reads FQNEAQ. J was trimmed by 2 bases and V by 1 base; bases with no gene match: 6. The CDR3 loop is CASSLVSGGPTDTQYF. For the CDR3, the DNA is TGTGCCAGCAGCTTAGTTTCGGGGGGACCCACAGATACGCAGTATTTT.

The rearrangement uses TRBV5-1 and TRBJ2-3; D is undetermined. The ends were cut back, 1 base at V and 2 bases at J, with 5 bases in the middle. The germline CDR1 and CDR2 sequences are SGHRS and YFSETQ. CDR3 size: 13 residues. This chain's CDR3 is CASSLFLTDTQYF. Here the CDR3 DNA reads TGCGCCAGCAGCTTGTTCCTCACAGATACGCAGTATTTT.

CDR3 residues: CASSFETDGYTF. For the CDR3, the DNA is TGTGCCAGCAGCTTCGAGACAGATGGCTACACCTTC. The chain has TRBV7-8 and TRBJ1-2, with a possible D match to TRBD1 (5 bases). Trimming cost V 3 bases and J 6 bases, with 8 bases left between them. CDR1 SGHVS and CDR2 FQNEAQ come from the germline V gene. The CDR3 is 12 amino acids. The entire variable domain, with the rest obtained from reference TRBV7-8 and TRBJ1-2, is as follows: GAGVSQSPRYKVAKRGQDVALRCDPISGHVSLFWYQQALGQGPEFLTYFQNEAQLDKSGLPSDRFFAERPEGSVSTLKIQRTQQEDSAVYLCASSFETDGYTFGSGTRLTVV.

This clone was observed once. The gene calls are TRBV19 and TRBJ1-5; D possibly corresponds to TRBD1 (5 bases). V was cut by 6 bases and J by 2 bases, with 8 bases left in between. The CDR3 spans 13 residues. Germline assignment: CDR1 LNHDA and CDR2 SQIVND (reference sequence). CDR3 sequence (DNA): TGTGCCAGTAGCAGGGTCGGCAATCAGCCCCAGCATTTT. This sequence encodes CASSRVGNQPQHF.

This clone was found once. The chain carries TRBV19 and TRBJ2-1, with 7 bases matching TRBD2. This CDR3 comprises 15 residues. V was pared by 5 bases and J by 5 bases, with 9 bases of the junction left unmatched. Germline loops: CDR1 LNHDA, CDR2 SQIVND (reference sequence). The CDR3 region has the DNA TGTGCCAGTAGTCCCCAGCGGGGAGGAAACAATGAGCAGTTCTTC. This encodes CASSPQRGGNNEQFF.

The chain couples TRBV6-5 to TRBJ1-5; TRBD1 agrees at 8 bases. Trimming removed 7 bases from V and 4 bases from J; junction bases left unmatched: 3. The germline gives CDR1 MNHEY, CDR2 SVGAGI. The CDR3 spans 13 residues. CDR3 protein: CASTGGGNQPQHF. DNA of the CDR3: TGTGCCAGCACAGGGGGCGGAAATCAGCCCCAGCATTTT.

This chain connects TRBV15 to TRBJ2-1; 9 nucleotides line up with TRBD1. The CDR3 sequence is 15 residues long. In germline, CDR1 is LNHNV, CDR2 YYDKDF (reference sequence). Losses at the gene ends were 3 bases for V and 7 bases for J; bases not matched to a gene: 7. The CDR3 sequence: CATSSRDRAGNEQFF. The DNA of the CDR3 is TGTGCCACCAGCAGCCGGGACAGGGCGGGGAATGAGCAGTTCTTC.

This sequence joins TRBV3-1 (or the pseudogene TRBV3-2) and TRBJ1-4; D is undetermined. Trimming pared 1 base from V and 7 bases from J, leaving 4 bases between. The CDR3 runs to 12 residues. The germline V gene encodes CDR1 LGHDT and CDR2 YNNKEL (reference sequence). DNA for the CDR3: TGTGCCAGCAGCCAAGCTCGTGAAAAACTGTTTTTT. Amino acid sequence: CASSQAREKLFF.

The sample holds one count of this clone. This chain connects TRBV6-5 to TRBJ1-5; 9 positions match TRBD1. The germline V gene has CDR1 MNHEY and CDR2 SVGAGI. V shed 6 bases and J 6 bases; nucleotides not matched to a gene: 6. The CDR3 contains 14 residues. Written as DNA, the CDR3 is TGTGCCAGCAGGGCGGGACAGGGAGCTCAGCCCCAGCATTTT. The encoded protein is CASRAGQGAQPQHF.